A single sample gave rise to the 21 T cell receptor beta chains below, sequenced in a study of blood T cell repertoires in COVID-19. Method: immunoSEQ multiplex PCR; TCRdb's copy keeps in-frame clones and lacks some. The table records more than 150,000 clones, around 92% of them present only once. The material sequenced was peripheral blood. These receptors were taken from a man aged 55 to 70 with acute or convalescent COVID-19.

This chain links TRBV11-3 with TRBJ2-7; 9 bases agree with TRBD2. V shed 4 bases and J 0 bases; nucleotides not matched to a gene: 4. This CDR3 is 15 amino acids long. The V gene's germline CDR1 is SGHNT and CDR2 YENEEA. CDR3 sequence (DNA): TGTGCCAGCAGCTCCATTAGCGGGAGCTCCTACGAGCAGTACTTC. Translating it yields CASSSISGSSYEQYF.

The chain couples TRBV5-1 to TRBJ2-2; 12 bases map to TRBD1. The J segment lost 6 bases and the V segment lost 3 bases, leaving 6 bases of the junction unmatched. Germline V gene sequence: CDR1 SGHRS, CDR2 YFSETQ. The CDR3 covers 16 residues. DNA of the CDR3: TGCGCCAGCAGCTGGCTCCGGGACAGGGGGCCCGGGGAGCTGTTTTTT. It yields the protein CASSWLRDRGPGELFF.

The J gene is TRBJ1-6, the V gene TRBV5-6, with 7 bases identical to TRBD1. The CDR3 length is 15 residues. CDR1 and CDR2 from the germline V gene are SGHDT and YYEEEE. V lost 4 bases, J lost 6 bases, and 7 bases stayed unmatched. The CDR3 nucleotides are TGTGCCAGCAGCAATCACAGGGGTCCTAATTCACCCCTCCACTTT. The encoded protein is CASSNHRGPNSPLHF.

The chain has TRBV7-9 and TRBJ2-7; TRBD1 might be the D (6 bases). Looked up from germline, CDR1 is SEHNR and CDR2 is FQNEAQ (reference sequence). The CDR3 is 13 residues long. Trimming shortened V by 5 bases and J by 9 bases, and 17 bases separated the two germline ends. The CDR3 DNA follows: TGTGCCAGCAGCCCAGGGGCCGAGAGGCGGCAGTACTTC. Encoded protein: CASSPGAERRQYF.

CDR3 sequence: CASSYPGLDQDTQYF. CDR3 in DNA: TGTGCCAGCAGCTATCCGGGACTAGATCAAGATACGCAGTATTTT. The chain uses TRBV5-6 and TRBJ2-3; 8 bases agree with TRBD2. The CDR3 totals 15 residues. Germline lookup yields CDR1 SGHDT and CDR2 YYEEEE. V shed 3 bases, J shed 5 bases, and the junction held 8 bases outside the gene matches.

This clone was seen a few times. This rearrangement joins TRBV4-3 to TRBJ2-1; D is possibly TRBD2 (5 bases). The CDR3 extends over 12 amino acids. Per the germline V gene, CDR1 is LGHNA and CDR2 is YSLEER. V was cut by 3 bases and J by 13 bases, with 13 bases left in between. This chain's CDR3 is CASSQDSGVQFF. In nucleotides, the CDR3 is TGCGCCAGCAGCCAGGACTCCGGGGTTCAGTTCTTC.

This chain links TRBV5-1 with TRBJ1-4, with D perhaps TRBD1 (6 bases). The CDR3 runs 14 residues. CDR1 and CDR2 from the germline V gene are SGHRS and YFSETQ. Trimming pared 0 bases from V and 5 bases from J, leaving 8 bases between. CDR3 coding DNA: TGCGCCAGCAGCTTGGCAGGGGTGAATGAAAAACTGTTTTTT. Its protein is CASSLAGVNEKLFF.

The chain combines TRBV30 with TRBJ1-2; TRBD1 matches 7 bases. Germline CDR1 GTSNPN, CDR2 SVGIG (reference sequence). The CDR3 is made up of 10 amino acids. The CDR3 DNA is TGTGCAGGGGGCGACTATGGCTACACCTTC. Protein product: CAGGDYGYTF.

The rearrangement links TRBV6-1 to TRBJ1-1; D perhaps matches TRBD1 (6 bases). The germline CDR1 and CDR2 sequences are MNHNS and SASEGT. The CDR3 runs 17 residues. Trimming shortened V by 3 bases and J by 0 bases, and 17 bases separated the two germline ends. In DNA, the CDR3 is TGTGCCAGCAGTGAGGCTAAGGGGGGGCGGATGAACACTGAAGCTTTCTTT. This encodes CASSEAKGGRMNTEAFF.

This chain connects TRBV9 to TRBJ2-1, with D perhaps TRBD2 (5 bases). CDR1 and CDR2 from the germline V gene are SGDLS and YYNGEE. CDR3 size: 13 residues. Trimming removed 4 bases from V and 10 bases from J, with 15 bases in between. CDR3 region: CASSPDSLEEQFF. The CDR3 DNA reads TGTGCCAGCAGCCCGGACTCCCTAGAGGAGCAGTTCTTC.

The chain combines TRBV19 with TRBJ1-5, with 9 positions matching TRBD1. This CDR3 is 16 amino acids long. V shed 5 bases, J shed 0 bases, and the junction held 5 bases outside the gene matches. Germline V lookup: CDR1 LNHDA, CDR2 SQIVND (reference sequence). The CDR3 is CASSVGQGNSNQPQHF. The CDR3 DNA reads as TGTGCCAGTAGTGTCGGACAGGGGAATAGCAATCAGCCCCAGCATTTT.

The chain links TRBV19 to TRBJ1-4, with 8 bases identical to TRBD1. This CDR3 has 16 residues. Germline V gives CDR1 LNHDA, CDR2 SQIVND (reference sequence). Trimming took 5 bases from V and 5 from J; bases not matched to a gene: 10. CDR3 sequence reads: CASSPLDRGRNEKLFF. The DNA of the CDR3 is TGTGCCAGTAGTCCCCTCGACAGGGGCAGGAATGAAAAACTGTTTTTT. Full variable domain (rest looked up from reference TRBV19 and TRBJ1-4): DGGITQSPKYLFRKEGQNVTLSCEQNLNHDAMYWYRQDPGQGLRLIYYSQIVNDFQKGDIAEGYSVSREKKESFPLTVTSAQKNPTAFYLCASSPLDRGRNEKLFFGSGTQLSVL.

Written as DNA, the CDR3 is TGTGCCAGCTCATCCGGACAGGGGGCAATGAACACTGAAGCTTTCTTT. This gives the protein CASSSGQGAMNTEAFF. The rearrangement joins TRBV18 to TRBJ1-1, with 11 bases that match TRBD1. V lost 5 bases, J lost 0 bases, and 5 bases stayed unmatched. The CDR3 is made up of 16 amino acids. Germline assignment: CDR1 KGHSH and CDR2 LQKENI.

The chain has TRBV14 and TRBJ1-2, with 10 bases aligning to TRBD1. The CDR3 sequence is 18 residues long. CDR1 is SGHDN and CDR2 is FVKESK in the germline V gene. Unmatched junction bases numbered 14, after V lost 2 bases and J lost 5 bases. The CDR3 DNA sequence: TGTGCCAGCAGCCAAACCCTGGACAGGGGGAGACTTCTATATGGCTACACCTTC. This translates into CASSQTLDRGRLLYGYTF.

This clone is medium-sized. The V and J genes are TRBV25-1 and TRBJ2-1; D is undetermined. The germline gives CDR1 MGHDK, CDR2 SYGVNS. V was trimmed by 4 bases and J by 2 bases, leaving 12 bases between them. The CDR3 totals 15 residues. The CDR3 coding sequence is TGTGCCAGCAGTGGTCGAAGTCAGGCCTACAATGAGCAGTTCTTC. Translated, it gives CASSGRSQAYNEQFF.

This chain links TRBV2 with TRBJ1-4; 7 bases match TRBD1. Germline CDR1 reads SNHLY; CDR2 reads FYNNEI. V was pared by 9 bases and J by 6 bases, with 4 bases of the junction left unmatched. The CDR3 totals 12 residues. The CDR3 DNA reads TGTGCCAGTTTTCAGGGGGATGAAAAACTGTTTTTT. This sequence encodes CASFQGDEKLFF.

V and J are TRBV4-2 and TRBJ1-1; no reliable D call. Germline V gives CDR1 LGHNA, CDR2 YNFKEQ. The V and J ends lost 0 bases and 5 bases respectively, with 10 bases between them. The CDR3 extends over 14 amino acids. CDR3 DNA: TGTGCCAGCAGCCAAGAATCCCCCTTAACTGAAGCTTTCTTT. Its translation is CASSQESPLTEAFF.

CDR3 protein: CASSSSGQGTPEDYGYTF. The CDR3 nucleotides are TGTGCCAGCAGCTCTTCGGGACAGGGAACCCCTGAGGACTATGGCTACACCTTC. The chain has TRBV12-1 and TRBJ1-2; the table's D call, TRBD1, was not checked against the DNA. TRBV12-1 is annotated as a pseudogene. The CDR3 totals 18 residues.

This chain links TRBV21-1 with TRBJ1-5. TRBV21-1 is flagged as a pseudogene. This CDR3 contains 14 residues. The CDR3 DNA reads TGTGCCAGCAGCAAAGATCGAGTTAATCAGCCCCAGCATTTT. It specifies CASSKDRVNQPQHF.

This rearrangement joins TRBV7-6 to TRBJ2-3; D possibly corresponds to TRBD2 (6 bases). The V end lost 3 bases, the J end lost 0 bases, and 10 bases lay between the germline ends. The germline V gene has CDR1 SGHVS and CDR2 FNYEAQ. The CDR3 consists of 15 residues. The CDR3 spells CASSLGLPSTDTQYF. The DNA for the CDR3 is TGTGCCAGCAGCTTGGGACTTCCTAGCACAGATACGCAGTATTTT. Full variable domain (remainder filled in from reference TRBV7-6 and TRBJ2-3): GAGVSQSPRYKVTKRGQDVALRCDPISGHVSLYWYRQALGQGPEFLTYFNYEAQQDKSGLPNDRFSAERPEGSISTLTIQRTEQRDSAMYRCASSLGLPSTDTQYFGPGTRLTVL.

The rearrangement links TRBV6-2 or TRBV6-3 to TRBJ2-4; maybe TRBD1 (5 bases). The V end lost 0 bases, the J end lost 0 bases, and 12 bases lay between the germline ends. This CDR3 region has 17 residues. Germline CDR1 is MNHEY and CDR2 is SVGEGT. The CDR3 DNA is TGTGCCAGCAGTTACTCCCAGGGTGGGTTAGCCAAAAACATTCAGTACTTC. Its protein product is CASSYSQGGLAKNIQYF.